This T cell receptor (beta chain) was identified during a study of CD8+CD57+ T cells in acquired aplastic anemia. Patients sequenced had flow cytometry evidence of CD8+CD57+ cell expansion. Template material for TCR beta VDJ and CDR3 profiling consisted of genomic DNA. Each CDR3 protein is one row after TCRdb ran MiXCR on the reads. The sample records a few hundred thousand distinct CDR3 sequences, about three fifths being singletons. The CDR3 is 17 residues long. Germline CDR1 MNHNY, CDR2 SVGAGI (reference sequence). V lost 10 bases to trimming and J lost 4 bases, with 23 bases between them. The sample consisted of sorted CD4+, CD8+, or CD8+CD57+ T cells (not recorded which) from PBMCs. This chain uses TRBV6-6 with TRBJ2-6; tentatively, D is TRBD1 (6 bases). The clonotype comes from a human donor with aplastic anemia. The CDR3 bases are TGTGCCACCCGACAGGCCCAAGGGGAATCGGGGGCCAACGTCCTGACTTTC. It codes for CATRQAQGESGANVLTF.